Described below is a single T cell receptor beta chain sequence and its context. Its antigen is still unknown. Per-base quality was not reported, and no clone a single base away is much larger than it. Genomic DNA was extracted from sorted cells for sequencing of the TCRbeta CDR3 region. TCRbeta CDR3 regions were sequenced using the immunoSEQ Assay. The table was pulled from immuneACCESS by TCRdb, which kept in-frame rearrangements only. Such tables lose some clones; where checked, under half of the loss comes from unresolved V genes, and the rest has no known cause. This sample lists 20,000 to 25,000 clones; about 86% were detected once. The ten largest make up 16% of the sample. The sample belongs to a study of OX40 agonist ivuxolimab in advanced cancers. Regarding the study in general: Ivuxolimab was an agonistic, fully human IgG2 monoclonal antibody directed against OX40 (CD134), a costimulatory receptor. Peripheral TCRbeta sequencing was intended to test whether TCR sequence diversity was altered and clonal T-cell expansion was caused by ivuxolimab. The paper reports the monotherapy dose-escalation portion (N of about 56 patients) of the phase I ivuxolimab trial. Prior anti-PD-1, anti-PD-L1 or anti-CTLA-4 therapy was permitted, and checkpoint inhibitors had been received by about 37% of dose-escalation patients. In the dose-escalation cohort, around four fifths of patients were male, and the mean age was roughly 56 years with a range of roughly 23 to 79. Of the roughly 53 patients in dose escalation, some 20 had hepatocellular carcinoma, approximately 15 had melanoma, 9 had renal cell carcinoma and 9 had head and neck cancer. Intravenous ivuxolimab was administered to patients every 2 weeks at six dose levels: 0.01, 0.1, 0.3, 1.5, 3 and 10 mg/kg. Partial responses were achieved by three dose-escalation patients, of whom one had hepatocellular carcinoma and two had cutaneous melanoma.

Findings and caveats that apply to the study as a whole: At doses from 0.1 to 3.0 mg/kg, clonal expansion was seen in both CD4+ and CD8+ blood T cells between baseline and week 6. After ivuxolimab, CD8+ T cells had more expanded clones than CD4+ T cells on average. Which antigens the clonally expanded peripheral T cells were specific for was not determined. In the 0.1-3.0 mg/kg groups, partial responders were among the patients with the lowest normalized peripheral clonal expansion, particularly in CD8+ T cells. Low levels of normalized T-cell clonal expansion were also seen in some patients who did not respond.

The trial excluded patients who had a history of autoimmune disease or were on systemic immunosuppression. Peripheral blood for TCR sequencing was collected from all dose cohorts at baseline, on cycle 4 day 1, and on cycle 7 day 1. The samples were taken from a phase I, first-in-human, multicenter, open-label dose-escalation trial of ivuxolimab. Adults with locally advanced or metastatic melanoma, renal cell, hepatocellular, or head and neck squamous cell carcinoma were enrolled in the trial. Before TCR sequencing, CD4+ and CD8+ T cells were separately sorted from peripheral blood. V is clipped by 3 bases and J by 3 bases, and the sequence between their germline boundaries is 16 bases long. The germline V gene specifies SGDLS as CDR1 and YYNGEE as CDR2. CDR3 length: 15 amino acids, cysteine to phenylalanine. Just CDR3 DNA is preserved here, 45 bases in frame from base 1.

The receptor chain draws on TRBV9 and TRBJ2-7, with TRBD1 perhaps the D gene, on 6 matching bases. The receptor's source is an adult with an advanced solid tumor such as melanoma, head and neck, liver or kidney cancer. The sample in question was CD4+ or CD8+ T cells sorted from blood, obtained in a trial of the OX40 agonist ivuxolimab. The CDR3 amino acid sequence is: CASSALNRALYEQYF. In nucleotides, the sequence is TGTGCCAGCAGCGCTCTCAACAGGGCGCTCTACGAGCAGTACTTC.